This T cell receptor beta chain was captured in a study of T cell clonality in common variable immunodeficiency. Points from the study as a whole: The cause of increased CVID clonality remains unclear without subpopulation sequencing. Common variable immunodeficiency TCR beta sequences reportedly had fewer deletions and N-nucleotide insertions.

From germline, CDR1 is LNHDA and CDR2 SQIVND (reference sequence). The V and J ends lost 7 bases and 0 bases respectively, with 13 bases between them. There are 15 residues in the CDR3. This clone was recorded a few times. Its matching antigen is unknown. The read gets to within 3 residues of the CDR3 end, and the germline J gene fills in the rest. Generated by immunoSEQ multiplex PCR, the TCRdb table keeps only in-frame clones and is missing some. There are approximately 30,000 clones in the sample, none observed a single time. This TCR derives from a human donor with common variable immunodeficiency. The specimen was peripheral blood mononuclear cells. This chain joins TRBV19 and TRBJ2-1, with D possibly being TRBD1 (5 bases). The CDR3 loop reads CASNQGASSYNEQFF. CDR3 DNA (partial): TGTGCCAGTAACCAAGGGGCGAGCTCCTACAATGAG.